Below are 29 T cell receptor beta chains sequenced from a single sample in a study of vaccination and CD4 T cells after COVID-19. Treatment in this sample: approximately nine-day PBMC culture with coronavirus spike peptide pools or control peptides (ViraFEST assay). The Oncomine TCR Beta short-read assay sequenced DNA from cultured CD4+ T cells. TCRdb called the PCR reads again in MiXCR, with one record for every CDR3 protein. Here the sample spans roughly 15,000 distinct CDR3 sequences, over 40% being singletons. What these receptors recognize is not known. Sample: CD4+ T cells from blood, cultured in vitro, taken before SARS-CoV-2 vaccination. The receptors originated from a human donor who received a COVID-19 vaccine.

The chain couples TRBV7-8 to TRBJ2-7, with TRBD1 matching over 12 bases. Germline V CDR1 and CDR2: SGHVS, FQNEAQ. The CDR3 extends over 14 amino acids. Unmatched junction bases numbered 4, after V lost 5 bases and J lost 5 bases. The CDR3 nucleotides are TGTGCCAGCAGCCACGGGACAGGGGGCCACGAGCAGTACTTC. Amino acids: CASSHGTGGHEQYF.

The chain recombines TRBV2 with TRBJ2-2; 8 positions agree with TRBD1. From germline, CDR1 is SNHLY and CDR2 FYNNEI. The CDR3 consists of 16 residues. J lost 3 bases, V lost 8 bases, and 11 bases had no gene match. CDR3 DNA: TGTGCCAGCTGGGTCGTTTGGACAGGGCACACCGGGGAGCTGTTTTTT. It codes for CASWVVWTGHTGELFF.

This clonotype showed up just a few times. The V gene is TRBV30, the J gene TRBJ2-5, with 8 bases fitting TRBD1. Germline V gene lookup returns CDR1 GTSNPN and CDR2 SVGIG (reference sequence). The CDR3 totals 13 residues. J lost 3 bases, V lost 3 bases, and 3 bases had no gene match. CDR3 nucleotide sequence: TGTGCCTGGAGCCCGGACAGGGAAGAGACCCAGTACTTC. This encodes CAWSPDREETQYF.

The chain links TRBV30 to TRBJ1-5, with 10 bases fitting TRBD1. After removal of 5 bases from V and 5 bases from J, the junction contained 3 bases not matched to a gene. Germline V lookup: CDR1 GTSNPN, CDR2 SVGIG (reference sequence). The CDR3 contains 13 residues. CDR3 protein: CAWAGTGDQPQHF. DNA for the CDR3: TGTGCCTGGGCTGGGACAGGGGATCAGCCCCAGCATTTT. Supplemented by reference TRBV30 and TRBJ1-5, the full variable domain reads SQTIHQWPATLVQPVGSPLSLECTVEGTSNPNLYWYRQAAGRGLQLLFYSVGIGQISSEVPQNLSASRPQDRQFILSSKKLLLSDSGFYLCAWAGTGDQPQHFGDGTRLSIL.

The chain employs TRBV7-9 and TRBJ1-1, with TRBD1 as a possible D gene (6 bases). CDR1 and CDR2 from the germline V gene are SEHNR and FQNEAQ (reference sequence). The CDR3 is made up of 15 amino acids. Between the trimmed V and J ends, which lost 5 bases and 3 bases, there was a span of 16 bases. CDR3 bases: TGTGCCAGCAGCACCGGACAGAAATTAGACACTGAAGCTTTCTTT. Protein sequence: CASSTGQKLDTEAFF. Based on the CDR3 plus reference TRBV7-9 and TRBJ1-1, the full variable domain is DTGVSQNPRHKITKRGQNVTFRCDPISEHNRLYWYRQTLGQGPEFLTYFQNEAQLEKSRLLSDRFSAERPKGSFSTLEIQRTEQGDSAMYLCASSTGQKLDTEAFFGQGTRLTVV.

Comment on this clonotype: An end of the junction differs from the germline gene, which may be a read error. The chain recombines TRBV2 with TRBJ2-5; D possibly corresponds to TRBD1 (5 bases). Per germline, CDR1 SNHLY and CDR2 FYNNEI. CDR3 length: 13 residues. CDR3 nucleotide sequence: TGTGCCGGCAGTGAAGCGAGTAGGGGGACCCAGTACTTC. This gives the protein CAGSEASRGTQYF.

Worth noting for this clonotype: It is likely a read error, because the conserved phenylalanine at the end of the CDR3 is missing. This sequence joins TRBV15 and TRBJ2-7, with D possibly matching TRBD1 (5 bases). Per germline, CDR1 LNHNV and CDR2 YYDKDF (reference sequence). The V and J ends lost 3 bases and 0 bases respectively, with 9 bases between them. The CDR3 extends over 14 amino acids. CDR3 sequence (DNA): TGTGCCACCAGCAGGAAGACAGTCTCCTACGAGCAGTACCTC. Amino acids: CATSRKTVSYEQYL.

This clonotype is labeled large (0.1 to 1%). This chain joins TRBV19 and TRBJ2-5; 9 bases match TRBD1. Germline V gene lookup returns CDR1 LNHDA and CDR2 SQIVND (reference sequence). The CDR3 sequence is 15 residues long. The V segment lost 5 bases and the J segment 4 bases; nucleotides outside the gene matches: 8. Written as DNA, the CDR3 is TGTGCCAGTAGTTCGAGACAGGGGGTGGGAGAGACCCAGTACTTC. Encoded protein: CASSSRQGVGETQYF.

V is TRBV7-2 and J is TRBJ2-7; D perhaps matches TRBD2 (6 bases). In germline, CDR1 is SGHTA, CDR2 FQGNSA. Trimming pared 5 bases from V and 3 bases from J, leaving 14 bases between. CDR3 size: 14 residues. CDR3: CASSPGTANYEQYF. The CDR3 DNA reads TGTGCCAGCAGCCCCGGGACTGCGAACTACGAGCAGTACTTC. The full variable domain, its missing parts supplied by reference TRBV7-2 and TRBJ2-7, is GAGVSQSPSNKVTEKGKDVELRCDPISGHTALYWYRQSLGQGLEFLIYFQGNSAPDKSGLPSDRFSAERTGGSVSTLTIQRTQQEDSAVYLCASSPGTANYEQYFGPGTRLTVT.

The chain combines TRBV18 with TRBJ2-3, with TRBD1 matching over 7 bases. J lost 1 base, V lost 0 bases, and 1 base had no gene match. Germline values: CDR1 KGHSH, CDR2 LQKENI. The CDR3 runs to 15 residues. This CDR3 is CASSPPTGGTDTQYF. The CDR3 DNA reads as TGTGCCAGCTCACCACCCACAGGGGGCACAGATACGCAGTATTTT.

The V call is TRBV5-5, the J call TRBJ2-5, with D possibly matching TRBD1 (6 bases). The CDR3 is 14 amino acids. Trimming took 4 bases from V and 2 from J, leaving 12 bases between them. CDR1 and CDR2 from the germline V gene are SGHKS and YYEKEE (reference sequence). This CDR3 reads CASSRGQLQETQYF. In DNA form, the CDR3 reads TGTGCCAGCAGCCGCGGACAGTTACAAGAGACCCAGTACTTC.

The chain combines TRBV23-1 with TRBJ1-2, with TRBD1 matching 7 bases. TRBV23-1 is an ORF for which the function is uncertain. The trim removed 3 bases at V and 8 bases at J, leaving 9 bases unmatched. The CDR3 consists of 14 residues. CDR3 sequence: CASSHRQGWRGYTF. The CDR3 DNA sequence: TGCGCCAGCAGTCACAGACAGGGATGGAGAGGCTACACCTTC.

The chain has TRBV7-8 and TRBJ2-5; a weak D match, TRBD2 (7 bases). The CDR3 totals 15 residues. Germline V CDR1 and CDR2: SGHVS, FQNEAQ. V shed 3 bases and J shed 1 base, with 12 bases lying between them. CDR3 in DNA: TGTGCCAGCAGCTTTAGTAGGGGGGGCCAAGAGACCCAGTACTTC. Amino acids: CASSFSRGGQETQYF.

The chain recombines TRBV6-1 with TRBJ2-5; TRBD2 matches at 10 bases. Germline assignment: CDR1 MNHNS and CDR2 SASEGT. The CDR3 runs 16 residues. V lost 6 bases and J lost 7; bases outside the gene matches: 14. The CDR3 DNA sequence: TGTGCCAGCAGCGCCCCTAGCGGGGGCCATGGAGGGACCCAGTACTTC. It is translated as CASSAPSGGHGGTQYF.

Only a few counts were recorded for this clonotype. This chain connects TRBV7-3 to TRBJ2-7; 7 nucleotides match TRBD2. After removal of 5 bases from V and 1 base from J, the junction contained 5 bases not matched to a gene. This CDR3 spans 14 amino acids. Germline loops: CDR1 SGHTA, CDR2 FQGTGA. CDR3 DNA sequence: TGTGCCAGCAGCCCCTGGGGGGGGTCCTACGAGCAGTACTTC. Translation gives CASSPWGGSYEQYF.

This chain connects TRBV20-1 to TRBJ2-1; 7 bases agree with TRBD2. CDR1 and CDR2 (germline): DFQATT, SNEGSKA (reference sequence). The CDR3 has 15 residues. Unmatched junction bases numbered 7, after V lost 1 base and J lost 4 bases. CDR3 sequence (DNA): TGCAGTGCTAGAGTTCCTGGGACTACTTACAATGAGCAGTTCTTC. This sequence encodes CSARVPGTTYNEQFF.

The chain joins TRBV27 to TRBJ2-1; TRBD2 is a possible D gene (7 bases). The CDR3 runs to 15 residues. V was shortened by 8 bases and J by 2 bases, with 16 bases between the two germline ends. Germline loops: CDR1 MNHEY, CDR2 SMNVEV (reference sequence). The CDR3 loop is CASHDAGATYNEQFF. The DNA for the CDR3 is TGTGCCAGCCATGATGCGGGGGCTACCTACAATGAGCAGTTCTTC.

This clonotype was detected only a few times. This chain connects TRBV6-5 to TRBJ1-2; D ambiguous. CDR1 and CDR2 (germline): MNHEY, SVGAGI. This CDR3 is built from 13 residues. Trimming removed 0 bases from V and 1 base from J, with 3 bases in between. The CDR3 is CASSYSDNYGYTF. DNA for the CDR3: TGTGCCAGCAGTTACTCGGATAACTATGGCTACACCTTC.

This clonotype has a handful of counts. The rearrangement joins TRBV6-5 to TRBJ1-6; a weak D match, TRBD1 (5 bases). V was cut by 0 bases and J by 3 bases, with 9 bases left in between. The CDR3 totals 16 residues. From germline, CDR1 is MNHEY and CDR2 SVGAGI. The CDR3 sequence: CASSYSDSNYNSPLHF. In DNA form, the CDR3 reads TGTGCCAGCAGTTACTCTGACAGCAACTATAATTCACCCCTCCACTTT.

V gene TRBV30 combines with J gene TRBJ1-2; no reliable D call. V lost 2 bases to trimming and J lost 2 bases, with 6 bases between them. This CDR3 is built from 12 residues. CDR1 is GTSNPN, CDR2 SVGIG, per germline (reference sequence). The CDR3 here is CAWSHSNYGYTF. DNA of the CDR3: TGTGCCTGGAGTCACAGCAACTATGGCTACACCTTC.

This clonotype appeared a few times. CDR3 sequence (DNA): TGTGCCAGCAGCCCCGCAGCGGGGTGGGTCAATGAGCAGTTCTTC. Translation gives CASSPAAGWVNEQFF. The genes are TRBV7-3 and TRBJ2-1; 7 positions agree with TRBD2. The length of the CDR3 is 15 residues. Germline CDR1 and CDR2: SGHTA and FQGTGA. V was clipped by 5 bases and J by 6 bases; unmatched bases: 10.

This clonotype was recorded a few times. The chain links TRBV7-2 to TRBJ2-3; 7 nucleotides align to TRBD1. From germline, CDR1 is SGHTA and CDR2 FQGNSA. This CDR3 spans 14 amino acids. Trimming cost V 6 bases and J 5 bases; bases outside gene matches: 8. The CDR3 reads CASSWTGREDTQYF. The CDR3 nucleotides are TGTGCCAGCAGTTGGACAGGTCGAGAAGATACGCAGTATTTT.

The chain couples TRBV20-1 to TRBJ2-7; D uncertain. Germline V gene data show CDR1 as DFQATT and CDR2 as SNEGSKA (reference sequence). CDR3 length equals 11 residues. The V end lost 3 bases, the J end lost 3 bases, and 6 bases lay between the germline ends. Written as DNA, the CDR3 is TGCAGTGCTAGGGGCGGCTACGAGCAGTACTTC. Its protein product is CSARGGYEQYF.

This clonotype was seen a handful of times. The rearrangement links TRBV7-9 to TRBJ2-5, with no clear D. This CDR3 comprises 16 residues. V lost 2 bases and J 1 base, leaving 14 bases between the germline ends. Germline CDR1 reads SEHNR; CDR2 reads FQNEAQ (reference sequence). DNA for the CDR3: TGTGCCAGCAGCTTAATATCCGACACAGTCCAAGAGACCCAGTACTTC. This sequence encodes CASSLISDTVQETQYF.

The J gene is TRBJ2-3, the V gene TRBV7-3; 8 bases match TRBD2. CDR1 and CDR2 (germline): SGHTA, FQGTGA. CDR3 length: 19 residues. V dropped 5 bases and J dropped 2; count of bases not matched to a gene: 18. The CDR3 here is CASSKGHGGAVRNTDTQYF. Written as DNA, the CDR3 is TGTGCCAGCAGCAAAGGACACGGGGGGGCTGTACGGAACACAGATACGCAGTATTTT.

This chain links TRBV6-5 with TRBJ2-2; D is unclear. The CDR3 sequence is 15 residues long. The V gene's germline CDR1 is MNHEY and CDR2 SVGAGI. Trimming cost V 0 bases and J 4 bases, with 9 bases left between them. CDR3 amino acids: CASSYSSILTGELFF. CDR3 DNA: TGTGCCAGCAGTTACTCGTCGATACTCACCGGGGAGCTGTTTTTT.

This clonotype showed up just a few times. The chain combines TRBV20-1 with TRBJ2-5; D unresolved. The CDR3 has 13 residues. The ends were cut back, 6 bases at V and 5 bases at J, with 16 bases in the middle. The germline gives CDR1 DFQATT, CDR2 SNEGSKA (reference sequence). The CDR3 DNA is TGCAGTGCCATCGGGCCCCAAGGGGAGACCCAGTACTTC. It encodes CSAIGPQGETQYF.

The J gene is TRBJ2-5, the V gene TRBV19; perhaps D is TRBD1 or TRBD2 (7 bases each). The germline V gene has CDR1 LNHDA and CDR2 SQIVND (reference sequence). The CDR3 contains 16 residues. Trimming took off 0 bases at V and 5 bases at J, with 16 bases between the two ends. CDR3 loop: CASSIDLGRGPETQYF. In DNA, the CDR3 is TGTGCCAGTAGTATAGACCTAGGGAGGGGGCCTGAGACCCAGTACTTC. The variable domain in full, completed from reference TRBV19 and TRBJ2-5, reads DGGITQSPKYLFRKEGQNVTLSCEQNLNHDAMYWYRQDPGQGLRLIYYSQIVNDFQKGDIAEGYSVSREKKESFPLTVTSAQKNPTAFYLCASSIDLGRGPETQYFGPGTRLLVL.

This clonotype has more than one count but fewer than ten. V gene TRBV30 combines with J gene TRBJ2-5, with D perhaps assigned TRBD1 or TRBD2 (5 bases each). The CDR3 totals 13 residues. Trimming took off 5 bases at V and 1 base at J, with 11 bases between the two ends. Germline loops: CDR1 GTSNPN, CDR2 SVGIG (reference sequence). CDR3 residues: CAWSSGTQETQYF. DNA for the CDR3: TGTGCCTGGTCATCCGGGACCCAAGAGACCCAGTACTTC.